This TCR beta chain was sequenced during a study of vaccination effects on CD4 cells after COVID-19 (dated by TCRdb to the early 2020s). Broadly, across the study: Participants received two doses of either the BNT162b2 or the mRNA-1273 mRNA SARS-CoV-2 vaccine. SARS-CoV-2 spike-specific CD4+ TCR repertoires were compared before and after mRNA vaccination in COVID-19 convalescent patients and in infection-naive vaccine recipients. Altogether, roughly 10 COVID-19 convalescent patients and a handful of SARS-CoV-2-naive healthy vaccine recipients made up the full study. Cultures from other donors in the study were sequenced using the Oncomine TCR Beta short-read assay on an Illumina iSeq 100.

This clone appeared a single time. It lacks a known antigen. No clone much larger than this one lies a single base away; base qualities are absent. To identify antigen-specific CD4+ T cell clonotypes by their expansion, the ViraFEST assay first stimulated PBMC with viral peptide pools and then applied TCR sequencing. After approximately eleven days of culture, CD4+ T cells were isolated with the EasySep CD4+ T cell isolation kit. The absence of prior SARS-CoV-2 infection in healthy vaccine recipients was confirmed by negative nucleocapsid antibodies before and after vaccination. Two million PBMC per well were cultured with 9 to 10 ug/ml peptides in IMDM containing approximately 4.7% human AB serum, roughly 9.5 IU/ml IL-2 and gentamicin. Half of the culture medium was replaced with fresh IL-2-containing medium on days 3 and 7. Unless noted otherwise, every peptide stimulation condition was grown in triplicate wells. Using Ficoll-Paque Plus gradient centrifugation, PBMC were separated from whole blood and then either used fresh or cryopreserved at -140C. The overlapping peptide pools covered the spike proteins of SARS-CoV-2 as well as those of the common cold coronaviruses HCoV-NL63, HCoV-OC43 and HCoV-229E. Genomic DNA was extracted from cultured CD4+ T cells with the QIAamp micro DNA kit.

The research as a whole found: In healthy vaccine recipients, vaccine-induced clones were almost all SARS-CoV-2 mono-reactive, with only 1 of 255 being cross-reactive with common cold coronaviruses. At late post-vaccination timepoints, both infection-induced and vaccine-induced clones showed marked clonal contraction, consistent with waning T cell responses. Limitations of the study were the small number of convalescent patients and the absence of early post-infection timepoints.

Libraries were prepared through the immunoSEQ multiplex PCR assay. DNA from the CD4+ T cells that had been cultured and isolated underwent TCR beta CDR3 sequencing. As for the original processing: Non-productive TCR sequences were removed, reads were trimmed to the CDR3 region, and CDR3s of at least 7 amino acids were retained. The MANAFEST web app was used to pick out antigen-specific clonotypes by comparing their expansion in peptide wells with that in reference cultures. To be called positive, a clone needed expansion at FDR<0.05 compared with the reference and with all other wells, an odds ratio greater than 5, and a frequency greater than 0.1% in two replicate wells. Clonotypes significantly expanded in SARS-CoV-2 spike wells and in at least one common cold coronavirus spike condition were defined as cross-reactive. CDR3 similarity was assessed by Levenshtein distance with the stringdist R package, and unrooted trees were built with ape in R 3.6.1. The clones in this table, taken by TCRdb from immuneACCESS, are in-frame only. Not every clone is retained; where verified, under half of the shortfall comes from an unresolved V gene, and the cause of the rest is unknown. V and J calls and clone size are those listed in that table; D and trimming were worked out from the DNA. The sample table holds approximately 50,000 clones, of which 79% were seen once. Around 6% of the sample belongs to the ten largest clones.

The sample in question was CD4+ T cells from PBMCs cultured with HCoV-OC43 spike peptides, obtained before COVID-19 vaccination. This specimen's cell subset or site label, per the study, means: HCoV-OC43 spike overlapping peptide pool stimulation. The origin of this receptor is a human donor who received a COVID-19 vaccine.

The base sequence is TGTGCCAGCAGCAAAGATGGGTACAATCAGCCCCAGCATTTT. Translated, this is CASSKDGYNQPQHF. This chain is built from TRBV9 and TRBJ1-5; too little of a D gene remains to name it. V drops 4 bases and J drops 3 bases, leaving 11 bases in between. From the cysteine through the phenylalanine, the CDR3 covers 14 amino acids. Just CDR3 DNA is preserved here, 42 bases in frame from base 1. From a lookup of the germline V gene, CDR1 and CDR2 are SGDLS and YYNGEE.